This T cell receptor (beta chain) is drawn from a study of Tregs in tolerant kidney transplant recipients. Measured with immunoSEQ multiplex PCR; TCRdb has only the in-frame clones, and not every one. The data contain some 69,000 clones, roughly 84% of them singletons. With 5 bases clipped from V and 9 bases from J, the junction kept 14 bases outside the gene matches. The length of the CDR3 is 17 residues. CDR1 and CDR2 from the germline V gene are SGHAT and FQNNGV. The clonotype was recovered from a human donor in good health. Sample: CD4+ T cells from blood. This sequence joins TRBV11-2 and TRBJ2-1; 12 bases are a match to TRBD2. The CDR3 loop is CASSPRLAGVLGGEQFF. The CDR3 bases are TGTGCCAGCAGCCCAAGACTAGCGGGAGTTCTGGGCGGTGAGCAGTTCTTC.